A selection of T cell receptor beta chains follows, all from one sample in a study of T cell responses to AZD1222 COVID-19 vaccine. Sequenced by immunoSEQ multiplex PCR; TCRdb stores in-frame clones only, minus some. This table holds 100,000 to 150,000 clones, roughly 88% found once. The sequenced sample was peripheral blood, obtained on day 0 of AZD1222 vaccination. All receptors come from an adult in good health. CDR3s include the opening cysteine and the closing phenylalanine or tryptophan. A D gene is named only where the DNA matches it firmly. Not every row has a clone size; where given, it reads once, few, many or a size class.

j_call v_call d_call clone_size cdr3_nt cdr3_aa
TRBJ1-4 TRBV3-1/TRBV3-2 - - TGTGCCAGCAGCCACCAGGGGATTGCAACTAATGAAAAACTGTTTTTT CASSHQGIATNEKLFF
TRBJ2-7 TRBV11-3 - few TGTGCCAGCAGCCCATCCCTTGGAGATGAGCAGTACTTC CASSPSLGDEQYF
TRBJ2-7 TRBV5-3 - - TGTGCCAGAAGCTTGTTCCCCCCTGAAGGGGAGCAGTACTTC CARSLFPPEGEQYF
TRBJ1-4 TRBV2 TRBD1 - TGTGCCAGCAGAATACAGGGGGCTAATGAAAAACTGTTTTTT CASRIQGANEKLFF
TRBJ1-2 TRBV10-3 - - TGTGCCATCAGGGGAGCGGGTGGGGGCATCTATGGCTACACCTTC CAIRGAGGGIYGYTF
TRBJ2-3 TRBV7-2 - - TGTGCCAGCAGCTTAAACGCCGGAGATACGCAGTATTTT CASSLNAGDTQYF
TRBJ2-1 TRBV2 TRBD1 - TGTGCCAGCAGTACAGGGGTAGGTGAGCAGTTCTTC CASSTGVGEQFF
TRBJ1-3 TRBV5-1 - - TGCGCCAGCAGCCCGGGAGGGACTGGAAACACCATATATTTT CASSPGGTGNTIYF
TRBJ1-6 TRBV6-1 TRBD1 - TGTGCCAGCAGTGACACAGGACAGGGGAATTCACCCCTCCACTTT CASSDTGQGNSPLHF
TRBJ2-5 TRBV7-8 - once TGTGCCAGCAGCCCTGCGACTAGTGGAGAGACCCAGTACTTC CASSPATSGETQYF
TRBJ2-3 TRBV6-2/TRBV6-3 - - TGTGCCAGCAGTTACCCAGGAAGGGGCGGGACAGCGGGGAGCACAGATACGCAGTATTTT CASSYPGRGGTAGSTDTQYF
TRBJ2-7 TRBV10-3 - - TGTGCCATCAGTGTGGACCACCAAAGGGAGCAGTACTTC CAISVDHQREQYF
TRBJ1-6 TRBV4-2 TRBD1 once TGTGCCAGCAGCCAAGATCGACAGGGGTATTCACCCCTCCACTTT CASSQDRQGYSPLHF
TRBJ1-5 TRBV11-2 - - TGTGCCAGCAGCTTGGGCAGGGGAGGCAATCAGCCCCAGCATTTT CASSLGRGGNQPQHF
TRBJ1-1 TRBV5-1 - - TGCGCCAGCAGCTTCAGTACATCAGGGGAAGCTTTCTTT CASSFSTSGEAFF
TRBJ1-4 TRBV10-3 TRBD1 - TGTGCCATCAGCACACCAGACAGGGGGCTTGAAAAACTGTTTTTT CAISTPDRGLEKLFF
TRBJ2-1 TRBV27 - - TGTGCCAGCAGTTCGGCTCGGCGCTCCTACAATGAGCAGTTCTTC CASSSARRSYNEQFF
TRBJ1-6 TRBV6-5 TRBD1 - TGTGCCAGCAGTTACCGCACAGGGGGCGGGAATTCACCCCTCCACTTT CASSYRTGGGNSPLHF
TRBJ2-3 TRBV18 TRBD1 - TGTGCCAGCTCACCGCAGCCGACGACAGGGAACACAGATACGCAGTATTTT CASSPQPTTGNTDTQYF
TRBJ2-1 TRBV7-9 - - TGTGCCAGCAGCCCTACCAATGAGCAGTTCTTC CASSPTNEQFF
TRBJ1-2 TRBV6-5 - - TGTGCCAGCAGTTACGTTGGTGATCGCTACACCTTC CASSYVGDRYTF
TRBJ2-7 TRBV7-2 - - TGTGCCAGCAGCTTAGCGGTGGGGACGGCATATCTCGAGCAGTACTTC CASSLAVGTAYLEQYF
TRBJ1-2 TRBV6-5 TRBD1 - TGTGCCAGCAGTACCAGGACAGGGATTAACTATGGCTACACCTTC CASSTRTGINYGYTF
TRBJ1-3 TRBV6-5 - - TGTGCCAGCAGTTACTCGAGGACGGAAGGAAACACCATATATTTT CASSYSRTEGNTIYF
TRBJ1-2 TRBV28 - - TGTGCCAGCAGTTCGAACTATGGCTACACCTTC CASSSNYGYTF
TRBJ2-1 TRBV5-1 - - TGCGCCAGCAGGGGGGGGACAGTCTCCTACAATGAGCAGTTCTTC CASRGGTVSYNEQFF
TRBJ1-1 TRBV7-3 - - TGTGCCAGCAGCTTGGGCGTCACGAGGGGTACTGAAGCTTTCTTT CASSLGVTRGTEAFF
TRBJ1-2 TRBV6-5 - - TGTGCCAGCACTCCGGCGGGAGTGCCCGGGGGCTACACCTTC CASTPAGVPGGYTF
TRBJ1-2 TRBV4-1 TRBD1 - TGCGCCAGCAGCCAGACACTGACAGGGGACTATGGCTACACCTTC CASSQTLTGDYGYTF
TRBJ2-2 TRBV7-2 - once TGTGCCAGCAGCTTAGTACCGGGTAGCACCGGGGAGCTGTTTTTT CASSLVPGSTGELFF
TRBJ2-3 TRBV2 TRBD1 - TGTGCCAGCAGTAAAAGACAGGGAAGCACAGATACGCAGTATTTT CASSKRQGSTDTQYF
TRBJ2-1 TRBV19 - - TGTGCCAGTAGCGACATCGGGGCGAGCTCCTACAATGAGCAGTTCTTC CASSDIGASSYNEQFF
TRBJ2-7 TRBV7-9 TRBD2 - TGTGCCAGCAGCGGTGGGGGGGAATCTCACCACGAGCAGTACTTC CASSGGGESHHEQYF
TRBJ1-2 TRBV4-3 TRBD1 - TGCGCCAGCAGTCGAGAGGGACAGGGACGGGATGGCTACACCTTC CASSREGQGRDGYTF
TRBJ1-5 TRBV18 TRBD1 - TGTGCCAGCTCAACACAGGGGCCCTATAGCAATCAGCCCCAGCATTTT CASSTQGPYSNQPQHF
TRBJ2-7 TRBV6-2/TRBV6-3 - - TGTGCCAGCAGTTACTCGCGGGTTTTGGAGCAGTACTTC CASSYSRVLEQYF
TRBJ1-6 TRBV7-2 TRBD1 - TGTGCCAGCAGCCTACTCAGAGCACAGGGGGGGAATTCACCCCTCCACTTT CASSLLRAQGGNSPLHF
TRBJ1-2 TRBV5-4 TRBD1 - TGTGCCAGCAGCCGAACCTCGGGACAGCGGGCCTATGGCTACACCTTC CASSRTSGQRAYGYTF
TRBJ2-5 TRBV2 TRBD1 - TGTGCCAGCAATTCGGTCCCCGGGACAGAGTACCAAGAGACCCAGTACTTC CASNSVPGTEYQETQYF
TRBJ1-6 TRBV28 - - TGTGCCAGCAGACCTGGACAGAGCTCCTATAATTCACCCCTCCACTTT CASRPGQSSYNSPLHF
TRBJ2-2 TRBV28 - - TGTGCCAGCAACCCTCCGGGTGGTGGCGGGGAGCTGTTTTTT CASNPPGGGGELFF
TRBJ2-1 TRBV7-9 TRBD1 - TGTGCCAGCAGCTCGGACAGGGGAGCCTACAATGAGCAGTTCTTC CASSSDRGAYNEQFF
TRBJ1-4 TRBV19 TRBD1 - TGTGCCAGTAGTATAGGGACAGGGTCGGGTGAAAAACTGTTTTTT CASSIGTGSGEKLFF
TRBJ2-7 TRBV19 TRBD2 - TGTGCCAGTTCCGGGGGGGGCCCCTACGAGCAGTACTTC CASSGGGPYEQYF
TRBJ1-3 TRBV6-5 - - TGTGCCAGCAGTTACTCGATACAACCCTCTGGAAACACCATATATTTT CASSYSIQPSGNTIYF
TRBJ1-1 TRBV7-9 - - TGTGCCAGCAGCTTACAGTCGGCGGGGATAGCTGAAGCTTTCTTT CASSLQSAGIAEAFF
TRBJ1-2 TRBV3-1/TRBV3-2 - - TGTGCCAGCAGCCAATGGTCTATGGCAGGCACCCTCCATGGCTACACCTTC CASSQWSMAGTLHGYTF
TRBJ2-3 TRBV2 TRBD1 - TGTGCCAGCAGTGGACAGGGGGCGACAGATACGCAGTATTTT CASSGQGATDTQYF
TRBJ2-1 TRBV19 - few TGTGCCAGTAGTATGGAACAGGGAGTCTACAATGAGCAGTTCTTC CASSMEQGVYNEQFF
TRBJ2-7 TRBV3-1/TRBV3-2 - - TGTGCCAGCAGCCAACCGGCGAGCTCCTACGAGCAGTACTTC CASSQPASSYEQYF